This note documents a single T cell receptor (beta chain) sequence. Template material for amplifying TCR beta CDR3 regions consisted of RNA transcripts. HTBI primers were the set used in a first-round RT-PCR of the TCR CDR3. MiXCR, applied by TCRdb to the multiplex PCR reads, yields one record per CDR3 protein. The sample has around 620,000 distinct CDR3 sequences; roughly 17% are singletons. The data originate from a study of T cells in Graves' hyperthyroidism and ophthalmopathy. The junction had 9 bases not matched to a gene; V was cut back by 3 bases and J by 1 base. The CDR3 sequence is 18 residues long. Germline loops: CDR1 KGHSH, CDR2 LQKENI.

This sequence originates from a woman in her 30s with Graves' hyperthyroidism. Sequenced sample: blood. V usage is TRBV18 and J usage is TRBJ1-3, with TRBD1 matching over 10 bases. The CDR3 DNA follows: TGTGCCAGCTCACCGGGACAGGGGCTGATTACTTCTGGAAACACCATATATTTT. As protein: CASSPGQGLITSGNTIYF. Full variable domain (outside the CDR3, taken from reference TRBV18 and TRBJ1-3): NAGVMQNPRHLVRRRGQEARLRCSPMKGHSHVYWYRQLPEEGLKFMVYLQKENIIDESGMPKERFSAEFPKEGPSILRIQQVVRGDSAAYFCASSPGQGLITSGNTIYFGEGSWLTVV.